These 20 T cell receptor beta chains share one sample of origin, sequenced in a study of T cells in Graves' hyperthyroidism and ophthalmopathy. RNA transcripts gave rise to amplified TCR beta CDR3 regions. With the HTBI primer set, the TCR CDR3 went through a first round of RT-PCR. TCRdb redid the calling of the multiplex PCR reads with MiXCR, one entry per CDR3 protein. The table includes fewer than 650,000 distinct CDR3 sequences, 46% detected once. Sample: peripheral blood or thyroid tissue (not recorded which). These receptors originate from an adult woman with Graves' disease, either hyperthyroidism or ophthalmopathy (not recorded which).

The table lists this clonotype with many counts. The genes are TRBV29-1 and TRBJ2-7; possibly TRBD2 for D (5 bases). Germline assignment: CDR1 SQVTM and CDR2 ANQGSEA. The CDR3 consists of 13 residues. Trimming shortened V by 7 bases and J by 3 bases, and 16 bases separated the two germline ends. CDR3 in amino acids: CSAALGSGYEQYF. The CDR3 DNA is TGCAGCGCGGCCTTAGGAAGCGGCTACGAGCAGTACTTC.

A few counts support this clonotype. This chain connects TRBV5-1 to TRBJ2-7; maybe TRBD1 (7 bases). V lost 0 bases and J lost 5, with 15 bases in between. This CDR3 region has 15 residues. Germline lookup yields CDR1 SGHRS and CDR2 YFSETQ. CDR3 residues: CASSLVVARGDEQYF. CDR3 nucleotide sequence: TGCGCCAGCAGCTTGGTCGTGGCCAGGGGGGACGAGCAGTACTTC.

The chain carries TRBV10-1 and TRBJ2-2; 7 positions match TRBD2. The CDR3 has 16 residues. V lost 6 bases to trimming and J lost 1 base; unmatched junction nucleotides: 8. Germline lookup yields CDR1 WNHNN and CDR2 SYGVQD (reference sequence). This CDR3 reads CASSPLERGNTGELFF. CDR3 nucleotides: TGCGCCAGCAGCCCCCTCGAGCGGGGGAACACCGGGGAGCTGTTTTTT.

This clonotype was detected many times. This sequence joins TRBV9 and TRBJ1-1; TRBD1 is a possible D gene (6 bases). Trimming removed 0 bases from V and 3 bases from J, with 12 bases in between. The CDR3 contains 15 residues. Germline CDR1 is SGDLS and CDR2 is YYNGEE. The CDR3 protein is CASSVDGGQDTEAFF. The DNA of the CDR3 is TGTGCCAGCAGCGTAGATGGGGGGCAGGACACTGAAGCTTTCTTT. Combining the CDR3 with reference TRBV9 and TRBJ1-1 gives the whole variable domain DSGVTQTPKHLITATGQRVTLRCSPRSGDLSVYWYQQSLDQGLQFLIQYYNGEERAKGNILERFSAQQFPDLHSELNLSSLELGDSALYFCASSVDGGQDTEAFFGQGTRLTVV.

DNA for the CDR3: TGCGCCAGCAGCTTGGCCGCGCAGCGAGGGGGGGAGACCCAGTACTTC. Translation gives CASSLAAQRGGETQYF. The chain recombines TRBV5-1 with TRBJ2-5; D could derive from TRBD1 or TRBD2 (6 bases each). The germline V gene encodes CDR1 SGHRS and CDR2 YFSETQ. CDR3 length equals 16 residues. Between the trimmed V and J ends, which lost 0 bases and 5 bases, there was a span of 17 bases.

The rearrangement joins TRBV2 to TRBJ2-7, with 12 bases lining up with TRBD2. V lost 6 bases and J lost 4; bases outside the gene matches: 10. From germline, CDR1 is SNHLY and CDR2 FYNNEI. This CDR3 has 16 residues. CDR3 coding DNA: TGTGCCAGCAGCCGACTAGCGGGAGTCGTAGCGTACGAGCAGTACTTC. Translation: CASSRLAGVVAYEQYF.

The chain is built from TRBV20-1 and TRBJ2-2, with D unclear. V dropped 0 bases and J dropped 1 base, with 12 bases sitting between them. The germline V gene has CDR1 DFQATT and CDR2 SNEGSKA (reference sequence). This CDR3 contains 16 residues. The CDR3: CSARDEAERNTGELFF. CDR3 sequence (DNA): TGCAGTGCTAGAGACGAGGCGGAAAGGAACACCGGGGAGCTGTTTTTT.

There are a few counts of this clonotype. V gene TRBV20-1 combines with J gene TRBJ1-2, with a possible D match to TRBD1 (5 bases). The CDR3 is made up of 15 amino acids. V lost 3 bases to trimming and J lost 6 bases, with 20 bases between them. Looked up from germline, CDR1 is DFQATT and CDR2 is SNEGSKA (reference sequence). The DNA of the CDR3 is TGCAGTGCTAGTATTTGGGAGGACGGGGACGATGGCTACACCTTC. Its translation is CSASIWEDGDDGYTF.

The chain couples TRBV6-5 to TRBJ2-7, with 9 bases lining up with TRBD1. This CDR3 comprises 15 residues. CDR1 and CDR2 (germline): MNHEY, SVGAGI. V was clipped by 6 bases and J by 4 bases; unmatched bases: 10. The CDR3 DNA reads TGTGCCAGCAGCCACAAAAGGGACAGGGTGTACGAGCAGTACTTC. It is translated as CASSHKRDRVYEQYF.

V and J are TRBV19 and TRBJ1-3, with D maybe TRBD1 (5 bases). The length of the CDR3 is 16 residues. Trimming removed 8 bases at V and 0 bases at J, with 17 bases between. The germline V gene has CDR1 LNHDA and CDR2 SQIVND (reference sequence). CDR3 nucleotide sequence: TGTGCCAGTTACCCACGGGGCAGGTACTCTGGAAACACCATATATTTT. Encoded protein: CASYPRGRYSGNTIYF.

This clonotype was recorded at least ten times. V is TRBV20-1 and J is TRBJ2-5; the D gene is possibly TRBD2 (7 bases). The CDR3 has 16 amino acids. The V gene's germline CDR1 is DFQATT and CDR2 SNEGSKA (reference sequence). The germline V and J ends were trimmed by 0 bases and 0 bases, with 14 bases remaining between them. As DNA, the CDR3 is TGCAGTGCTAGAGATGTGGGGGGGCGGCACCAAGAGACCCAGTACTTC. Its translation: CSARDVGGRHQETQYF.

This clonotype appeared a few times. The V call is TRBV5-1, the J call TRBJ1-6; D is perhaps TRBD1 (6 bases). The CDR3 contains 14 residues. V was clipped by 0 bases and J by 11 bases, with 12 bases between them. Germline CDR1 and CDR2: SGHRS and YFSETQ. The CDR3 here is CASSLGTEGAPLHF. The CDR3 region has the DNA TGCGCCAGCAGCTTGGGGACCGAGGGGGCACCCCTCCACTTT.

In DNA form, the CDR3 reads TGTGCCAGCAGTGCCAGCTACGGGGCCAACGTCCTGACTTTC. Translation gives CASSASYGANVLTF. The chain links TRBV2 to TRBJ2-6; D ambiguous. The V end lost 4 bases, the J end lost 4 bases, and 8 bases lay between the germline ends. CDR3 length: 14 residues. Germline V gene data show CDR1 as SNHLY and CDR2 as FYNNEI. The full variable domain, its missing parts supplied by reference TRBV2 and TRBJ2-6, is EPEVTQTPSHQVTQMGQEVILRCVPISNHLYFYWYRQILGQKVEFLVSFYNNEISEKSEIFDDQFSVERPDGSNFTLKIRSTKLEDSAMYFCASSASYGANVLTFGAGSRLTVL.

This sequence joins TRBV4-3 and TRBJ2-5; no definite D call. The germline V and J ends were trimmed by 0 bases and 4 bases, with 9 bases remaining between them. Germline V gene data show CDR1 as LGHNA and CDR2 as YSLEER. CDR3 length equals 14 residues. The CDR3 protein is CASSQESFGETQYF. The CDR3 DNA reads TGCGCCAGCAGCCAAGAGAGCTTTGGAGAGACCCAGTACTTC.

CDR3 in DNA: TGTGCCAGCTGCCCCCGGGGGGGGCTGGCCGAGCAGTACTTC. Protein sequence: CASCPRGGLAEQYF. This chain connects TRBV7-9 to TRBJ2-7; 8 bases are shared with TRBD2. The CDR3 is 14 amino acids. V was clipped by 8 bases and J by 6 bases; unmatched bases: 12. Germline CDR1 and CDR2: SEHNR and FQNEAQ (reference sequence).

This clonotype is a singleton in its sample. The chain has TRBV9 and TRBJ2-5; D is possibly TRBD1 (6 bases). The ends were cut back, 4 bases at V and 2 bases at J, with 15 bases in the middle. The CDR3 consists of 15 residues. The germline gives CDR1 SGDLS, CDR2 YYNGEE. Written as DNA, the CDR3 is TGTGCCAGCAGCACCCACAGGGCCGGTCAAGAGACCCAGTACTTC. Translated: CASSTHRAGQETQYF.

As for this clonotype: A much larger clone is a single base away; this may be a read error. This sequence joins TRBV6-5 and TRBJ2-5, with TRBD2 matching 12 bases. Germline values: CDR1 MNHEY, CDR2 SVGAGI. The CDR3 totals 14 residues. CDR3 bases: TGTGCCGGCAGTTACTCGTCTAGCGGGAGGGACCAGTACTTC. Protein: CAGSYSSSGRDQYF.

This clonotype was observed many times. V gene TRBV5-4 combines with J gene TRBJ2-7; D is perhaps TRBD2 (5 bases). CDR1 is SGHNT, CDR2 YYREEE, per germline (reference sequence). The CDR3 spans 14 residues. Trimming removed 1 base at V and 1 base at J, with 9 bases between. The CDR3 DNA sequence: TGTGCCAGCAGCTTGTTCCGGGGATCCTACGAGCAGTACTTC. This codes for CASSLFRGSYEQYF.

This clonotype was counted ten times or more. The chain couples TRBV6-1 to TRBJ1-2; possible D gene TRBD1, 5 bases. CDR1 is MNHNS and CDR2 is SASEGT in the germline V gene. V was pared by 3 bases and J by 5 bases, with 10 bases between. This CDR3 is 13 amino acids long. The CDR3 DNA follows: TGTGCCAGCAGTGAGGGGCAGTCTTATGGCTACACCTTC. This sequence encodes CASSEGQSYGYTF.

In this sample, this clonotype turned up many times. The chain uses TRBV14 and TRBJ2-2; 7 bases are a match to TRBD1. Trimming at V came to 5 bases and at J to 6 bases, leaving 9 bases not matched to a gene. From germline, CDR1 is SGHDN and CDR2 FVKESK. This CDR3 comprises 15 residues. CDR3 DNA sequence: TGTGCCAGCAGCAAACGACAGGGAAGTGCCGGGGAGCTGTTTTTT. Protein: CASSKRQGSAGELFF.